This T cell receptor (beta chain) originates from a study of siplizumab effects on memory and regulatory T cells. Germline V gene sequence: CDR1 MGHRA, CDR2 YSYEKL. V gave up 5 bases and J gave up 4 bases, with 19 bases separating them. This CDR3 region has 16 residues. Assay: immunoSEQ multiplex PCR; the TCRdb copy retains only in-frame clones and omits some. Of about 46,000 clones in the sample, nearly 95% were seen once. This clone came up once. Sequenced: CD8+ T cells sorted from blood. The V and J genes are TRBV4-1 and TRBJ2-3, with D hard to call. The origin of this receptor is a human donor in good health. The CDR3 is CASSYQTGEVADTQYF. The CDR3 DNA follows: TGCGCCAGCAGCTACCAGACGGGCGAGGTGGCAGATACGCAGTATTTT.